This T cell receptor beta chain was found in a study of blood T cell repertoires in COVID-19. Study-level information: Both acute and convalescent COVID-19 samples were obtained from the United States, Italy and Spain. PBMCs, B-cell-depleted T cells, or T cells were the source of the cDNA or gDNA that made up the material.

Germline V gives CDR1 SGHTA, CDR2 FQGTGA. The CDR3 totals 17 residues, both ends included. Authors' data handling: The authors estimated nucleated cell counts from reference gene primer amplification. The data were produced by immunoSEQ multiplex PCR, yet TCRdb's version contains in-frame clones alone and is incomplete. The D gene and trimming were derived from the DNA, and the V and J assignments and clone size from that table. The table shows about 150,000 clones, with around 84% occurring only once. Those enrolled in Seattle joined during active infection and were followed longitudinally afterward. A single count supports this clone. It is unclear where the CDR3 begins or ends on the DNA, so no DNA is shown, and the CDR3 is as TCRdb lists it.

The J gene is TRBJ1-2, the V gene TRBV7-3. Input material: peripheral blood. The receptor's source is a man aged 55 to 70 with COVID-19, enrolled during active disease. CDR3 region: CASSFGPGRPGGYGYTF.